The rows below give T cell receptor beta chains drawn from one sample of a study of healthy donors' naive CD4 and CD8 T cells. TCRdb re-analysed the reads in MiXCR, keeping a single row per CDR3 protein. The sample has roughly 200,000 distinct CDR3 sequences; 65% to 75% are singletons. The specimen sequenced was naive CD4+ and CD8+ T cells sorted from blood, pooled from several donors. Receptor source: a pool of human donors in good health; the sample pools cells from several healthy donors. Each CDR3 is given with its conserved first and last residue. The order of the fields is D gene, J gene, clone size, V gene, CDR3 protein, CDR3 DNA. D genes are given only for firm matches. Size is stated for part of the rows, as once, few or many counts, or as a class when the clone is expanded.

>-|TRBJ1-1|few|TRBV2
CASSEEGAANTEAFF
TGTGCCAGCAGTGAAGAAGGTGCGGCGAACACTGAAGCTTTCTTT
>-|TRBJ2-1|-|TRBV11-2
CASSLEEPGSPYNEQFF
TGTGCCAGCAGCTTAGAGGAACCGGGGTCCCCCTACAATGAGCAGTTCTTC
>TRBD2|TRBJ2-7|once|TRBV18
CASSPPGLAGSYEQYF
TGTGCCAGCTCACCTCCGGGACTAGCGGGATCCTACGAGCAGTACTTC
>-|TRBJ2-7|-|TRBV29-1
CSVRPGLQNYEQYF
TGCAGCGTTCGACCGGGACTTCAAAACTACGAGCAGTACTTC
>-|TRBJ1-1|-|TRBV10-3
CAIKKGNTEAFF
TGTGCCATCAAAAAGGGGAACACTGAAGCTTTCTTT
>-|TRBJ2-2|-|TRBV5-5
CASSLRLLANTGELFF
TGTGCCAGCAGCTTGAGACTACTCGCGAACACCGGGGAGCTGTTTTTT
>-|TRBJ2-1|-|TRBV10-3
CAISELGGDYNEQFF
TGTGCCATCAGTGAACTGGGCGGGGATTACAATGAGCAGTTCTTC
>TRBD1|TRBJ2-7|-|TRBV29-1
CSVQDRESSYEQYF
TGCAGCGTGCAAGACAGGGAGAGCTCCTACGAGCAGTACTTC
>-|TRBJ2-7|once|TRBV30
CAWGPGNEQYF
TGTGCCTGGGGGCCGGGGAACGAGCAGTACTTC
>-|TRBJ2-7|-|TRBV29-1
CSVGSGEQYF
TGCAGCGTTGGGTCAGGCGAGCAGTACTTC
>-|TRBJ1-1|-|TRBV6-5
CASYSRGGNTEAFF
TGTGCCAGCTATTCCCGTGGTGGTAACACTGAAGCTTTCTTT
>TRBD2|TRBJ2-1|-|TRBV29-1
CSVEELEAGGPYEQFF
TGCAGCGTTGAAGAATTGGAAGCGGGAGGGCCTTATGAGCAGTTCTTC
>-|TRBJ1-6|-|TRBV6-5
CASSYLYGGSSYNSPLHF
TGTGCCAGCAGCTACCTTTACGGAGGTAGCTCCTATAATTCACCCCTCCACTTT
>TRBD1|TRBJ2-1|-|TRBV29-1
CSGLPGQNNEQFF
TGCAGCGGACTCCCGGGACAGAACAATGAGCAGTTCTTC
>TRBD1|TRBJ1-2|few|TRBV29-1
CSVLTGGSYGYTF
TGCAGCGTCCTCACAGGGGGCAGCTATGGCTACACCTTC
>TRBD1|TRBJ2-7|once|TRBV29-1
CSVEAGGSYEQYF
TGCAGCGTTGAGGCAGGGGGTAGTTACGAGCAGTACTTC
>-|TRBJ2-7|-|TRBV29-1
CSVVGPRTTGEQYF
TGCAGCGTTGTTGGGCCTCGGACAACGGGCGAGCAGTACTTC
>TRBD1|TRBJ1-5|-|TRBV6-5
CASSYVPPGQASNQPQHF
TGTGCCAGCAGTTACGTGCCACCGGGACAGGCCTCCAATCAGCCCCAGCATTTT
>-|TRBJ1-2|few|TRBV12-3/TRBV12-4
CASSSGDYGYTF
TGTGCCAGCAGTTCAGGGGACTATGGCTACACCTTC
>-|TRBJ2-7|-|TRBV28
CASTPSPGYYEQYF
TGTGCCAGCACTCCCAGTCCAGGATACTACGAGCAGTACTTC
>TRBD1|TRBJ1-5|-|TRBV20-1
CSASLDRGDQPQHF
TGCAGTGCTAGCCTAGACAGGGGGGATCAGCCCCAGCATTTT
>-|TRBJ1-5|-|TRBV6-1
CASSEYSNQPQHF
TGTGCCAGCAGTGAATATAGCAATCAGCCCCAGCATTTT
>-|TRBJ2-3|-|TRBV19
CAGSGGGLGTQYF
TGTGCCGGTAGTGGCGGAGGTCTGGGTACGCAGTATTTT
>-|TRBJ1-1|-|TRBV29-1
CSVHNNRPLNTEAFF
TGCAGCGTACACAATAACCGCCCCTTGAACACTGAAGCTTTCTTT
>TRBD1|TRBJ2-2|-|TRBV20-1
CSASRQGRLGELFF
TGCAGTGCTTCCCGACAGGGACGTCTCGGGGAGCTGTTTTTT
>TRBD2|TRBJ2-1|-|TRBV19
CASSIAGGPREQFF
TGTGCCAGTAGTATAGCGGGAGGGCCCAGGGAGCAGTTCTTC
>TRBD1|TRBJ2-7|-|TRBV11-2
CASRGQGNEQYF
TGTGCCAGCAGAGGACAGGGAAACGAGCAGTACTTC
>-|TRBJ1-5|-|TRBV27
CASSGRQDSNQPQHF
TGTGCCAGCAGTGGGAGACAGGATAGCAATCAGCCCCAGCATTTT
>-|TRBJ2-1|-|TRBV19
CASEVSTSYNEQFF
TGTGCCAGTGAAGTTTCGACCTCCTACAATGAGCAGTTCTTC
>-|TRBJ1-1|-|TRBV29-1
CSVAGESTEAFF
TGCAGCGTTGCGGGGGAGAGCACTGAAGCTTTCTTT
>TRBD2|TRBJ2-7|-|TRBV5-5
CASSLGTSATYEQYF
TGTGCCAGCAGCTTGGGAACTAGCGCAACCTACGAGCAGTACTTC
>-|TRBJ2-5|-|TRBV10-3
CAISEGDRREYQETQYF
TGTGCCATCAGTGAAGGGGATCGGAGAGAGTACCAAGAGACCCAGTACTTC
>TRBD1|TRBJ2-1|few|TRBV19
CASTTGIFNEQFF
TGTGCCAGTACGACAGGGATTTTCAATGAGCAGTTCTTC
>-|TRBJ2-3|-|TRBV12-5
CASGWVSDTQYF
TGTGCTAGTGGTTGGGTTTCAGATACGCAGTATTTT
>-|TRBJ2-1|-|TRBV19
CASSLSGGYNEQFF
TGTGCCAGTAGCCTTTCGGGCGGCTACAATGAGCAGTTCTTC
>-|TRBJ1-6|-|TRBV6-5
CASSTGYNSPLHF
TGTGCCAGCAGTACAGGGTATAATTCACCCCTCCACTTT
>-|TRBJ2-3|-|TRBV6-5
CASSWLGDTQYF
TGTGCCAGCAGTTGGCTGGGAGATACGCAGTATTTT
>-|TRBJ1-6|once|TRBV27
CASSFDNSAPLHF
TGTGCCAGCAGTTTCGACAACTCGGCACCCCTCCACTTT
>TRBD2|TRBJ2-5|-|TRBV29-1
CSVGWEGRGETQYF
TGCAGCGTTGGGTGGGAGGGCCGTGGGGAGACCCAGTACTTC
>TRBD2|TRBJ2-1|-|TRBV28
CASSYSGSGYNEQFF
TGTGCCAGCAGTTATAGCGGGAGTGGATACAATGAGCAGTTCTTC
>-|TRBJ2-3|-|TRBV5-4
CASSSNRITDTQYF
TGTGCCAGCAGCTCGAATAGGATCACAGATACGCAGTATTTT
>-|TRBJ1-2|-|TRBV19
CASSPWTDNYGYTF
TGTGCCAGTAGTCCCTGGACAGACAACTATGGCTACACCTTC
>-|TRBJ2-1|once|TRBV29-1
CSVKGVSSYNEQFF
TGCAGCGTCAAGGGGGTTAGCTCCTACAATGAGCAGTTCTTC
>TRBD2|TRBJ2-7|few|TRBV19
CASSTGTSLYEQYF
TGTGCCAGTAGCACCGGGACTAGCTTGTACGAGCAGTACTTC
>TRBD2|TRBJ2-3|-|TRBV14
CASSLRERQDNSFFTDTQYF
TGTGCCAGCAGCCTGCGGGAGAGGCAGGACAACTCTTTCTTCACAGATACGCAGTATTTT
>TRBD1|TRBJ2-7|-|TRBV29-1
CSVGRGQGYEQYF
TGCAGCGTTGGAAGGGGACAGGGCTACGAGCAGTACTTC
>-|TRBJ2-1|once|TRBV6-5
CASSYPAQLNNEQFF
TGTGCCAGCAGTTACCCCGCCCAGCTCAACAATGAGCAGTTCTTC
>TRBD1|TRBJ1-3|-|TRBV30
CAWGTGTDGNTIYF
TGTGCCTGGGGGACCGGGACAGATGGAAACACCATATATTTT
>-|TRBJ2-1|-|TRBV30
CAWSGARFEFF
TGTGCCTGGAGCGGTGCGAGGTTTGAGTTCTTC
>-|TRBJ2-2|-|TRBV12-3/TRBV12-4
CASSLRWADPPANTGELFF
TGTGCCAGCAGTTTAAGGTGGGCCGATCCCCCCGCGAACACCGGGGAGCTGTTTTTT
>TRBD2|TRBJ2-7|-|TRBV29-1
CSVAQGGDYEQYF
TGCAGCGTTGCCCAGGGAGGGGATTACGAGCAGTACTTC
>TRBD2|TRBJ2-7|-|TRBV13
CASSEASGSDEQYF
TGTGCCAGCAGCGAAGCTAGCGGGAGTGACGAGCAGTACTTC
>-|TRBJ1-2|-|TRBV20-1
CSATQGNYGYTF
TGCAGTGCCACCCAGGGTAACTATGGCTACACCTTC
>-|TRBJ2-3|-|TRBV30
CAWSARRADTQYF
TGTGCCTGGAGTGCTCGGAGGGCAGATACGCAGTATTTT
>-|TRBJ2-2|-|TRBV5-5
CASSLGSRNTGELFF
TGTGCCAGCAGCTTGGGGTCGCGGAACACCGGGGAGCTGTTTTTT
>TRBD1|TRBJ1-5|-|TRBV20-1
CSAKGARGNQPQHF
TGCAGTGCCAAGGGGGCGAGGGGCAATCAGCCCCAGCATTTT
>-|TRBJ1-1|-|TRBV6-5
CASSLRGLNVGAFF
TGTGCCAGCAGCCTCAGGGGCTTGAACGTTGGGGCTTTCTTT
>-|TRBJ1-1|-|TRBV6-6
CASGDSGSYTEAFF
TGTGCCAGCGGGGACTCCGGGTCGTACACTGAAGCTTTCTTT
>TRBD1|TRBJ1-1|-|TRBV29-1
CSVEDDRGVPFF
TGCAGCGTTGAAGATGACAGGGGCGTGCCTTTCTTT
>-|TRBJ2-7|-|TRBV29-1
CSVWGGVSYEQYF
TGCAGCGTTTGGGGCGGAGTCTCCTACGAGCAGTACTTC